This record concerns one TCR beta chain sequence. These data come from a study of shared clonotypes between healthy human individuals. Overall study context: Researchers assigned three CD4 naive, three CD4 memory, two CD8 naive and one CD8 memory plate to each donor.

Cells designated naive CD8 were CD45RO-negative and were positively selected for CCR7, with terminally differentiated effector memory CD45RA+ cells excluded. Profiling relied on immunoSEQ multiplex PCR, and the TCRdb table lists in-frame clones only, not all of them. The sample has over 2 million clones; about 95% are singletons. This CDR3 is built from 16 residues. The germline CDR1 and CDR2 sequences are MNHNY and SVGAGI (reference sequence). The V end lost 0 bases, the J end lost 6 bases, and 14 bases lay between the germline ends. The chain combines TRBV6-6 with TRBJ2-2, with D possibly TRBD1 on 5 matching bases. This receptor was obtained from a man aged 18 to 30 in good health. Sequencing was carried out using naive CD8+ T cells sorted from blood. In DNA form, the CDR3 reads TGTGCCAGCAGTTACTCGAGGTCAGGGTGGGCCGGGGAGCTGTTTTTT. Its translation is CASSYSRSGWAGELFF.